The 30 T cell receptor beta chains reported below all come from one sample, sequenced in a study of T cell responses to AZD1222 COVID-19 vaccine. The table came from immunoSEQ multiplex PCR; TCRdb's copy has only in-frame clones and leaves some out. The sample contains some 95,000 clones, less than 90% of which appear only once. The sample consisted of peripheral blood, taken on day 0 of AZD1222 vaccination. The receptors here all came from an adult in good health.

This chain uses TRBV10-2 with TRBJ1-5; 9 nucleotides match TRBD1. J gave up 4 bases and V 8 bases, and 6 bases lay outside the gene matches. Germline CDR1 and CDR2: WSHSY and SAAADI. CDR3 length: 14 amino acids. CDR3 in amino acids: CASWTGDGNQPQHF. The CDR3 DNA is TGCGCCAGCTGGACAGGGGATGGGAATCAGCCCCAGCATTTT.

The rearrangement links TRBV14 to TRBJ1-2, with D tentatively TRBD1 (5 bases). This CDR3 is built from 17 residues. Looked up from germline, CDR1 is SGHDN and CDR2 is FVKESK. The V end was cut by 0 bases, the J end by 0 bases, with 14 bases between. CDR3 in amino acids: CASSQDQQGTANYGYTF. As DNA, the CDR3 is TGTGCCAGCAGCCAAGATCAGCAGGGAACAGCTAACTATGGCTACACCTTC.

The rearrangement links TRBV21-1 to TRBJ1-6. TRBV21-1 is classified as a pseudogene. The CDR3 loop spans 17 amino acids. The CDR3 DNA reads TGTGCCAGCAGCAAAGGGGGATGTGGCAGGGGACTTTCACCCCTCCACTTT. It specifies CASSKGGCGRGLSPLHF.

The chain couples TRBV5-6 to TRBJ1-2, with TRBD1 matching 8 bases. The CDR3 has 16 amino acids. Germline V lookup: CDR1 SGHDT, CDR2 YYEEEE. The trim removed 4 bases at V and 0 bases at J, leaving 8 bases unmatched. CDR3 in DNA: TGTGCCAGCAGCGGCGGGACAGGAAAAGCTAACTATGGCTACACCTTC. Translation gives CASSGGTGKANYGYTF. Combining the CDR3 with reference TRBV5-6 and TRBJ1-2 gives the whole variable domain DAGVTQSPTHLIKTRGQQVTLRCSPKSGHDTVSWYQQALGQGPQFIFQYYEEEERQRGNFPDRFSGHQFPNYSSELNVNALLLGDSALYLCASSGGTGKANYGYTFGSGTRLTVV.

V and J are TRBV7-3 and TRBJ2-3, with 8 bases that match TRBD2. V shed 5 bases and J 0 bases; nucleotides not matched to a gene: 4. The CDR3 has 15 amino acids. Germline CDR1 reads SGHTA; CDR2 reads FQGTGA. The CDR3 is CASSQSGGSTDTQYF. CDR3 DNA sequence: TGTGCCAGCAGCCAAAGCGGGGGTAGCACAGATACGCAGTATTTT.

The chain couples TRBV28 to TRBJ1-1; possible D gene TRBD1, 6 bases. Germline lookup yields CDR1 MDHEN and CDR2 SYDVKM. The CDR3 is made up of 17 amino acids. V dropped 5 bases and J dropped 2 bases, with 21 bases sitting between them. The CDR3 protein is CASSPFKFPGENTEAFF. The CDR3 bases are TGTGCCAGCAGTCCGTTTAAGTTCCCAGGGGAAAACACTGAAGCTTTCTTT.

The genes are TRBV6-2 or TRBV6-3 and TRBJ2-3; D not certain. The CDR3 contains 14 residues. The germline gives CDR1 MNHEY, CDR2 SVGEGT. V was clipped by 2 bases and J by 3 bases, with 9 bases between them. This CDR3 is CASSYGDATDTQYF. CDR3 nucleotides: TGTGCCAGCAGTTACGGAGACGCGACAGATACGCAGTATTTT.

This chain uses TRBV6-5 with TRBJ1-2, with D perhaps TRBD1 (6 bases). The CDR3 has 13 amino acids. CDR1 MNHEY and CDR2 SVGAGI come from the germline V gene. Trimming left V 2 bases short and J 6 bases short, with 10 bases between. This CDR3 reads CASSYGTSDGYTF. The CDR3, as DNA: TGTGCCAGCAGTTACGGGACATCCGATGGCTACACCTTC.

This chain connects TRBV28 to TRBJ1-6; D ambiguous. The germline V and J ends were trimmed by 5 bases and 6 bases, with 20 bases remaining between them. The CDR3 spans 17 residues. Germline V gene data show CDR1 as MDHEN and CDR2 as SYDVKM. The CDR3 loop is CASSTGFDGTANSPLHF. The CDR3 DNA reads TGTGCCAGCAGTACTGGATTTGACGGAACGGCTAATTCACCCCTCCACTTT. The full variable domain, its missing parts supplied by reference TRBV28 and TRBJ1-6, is DVKVTQSSRYLVKRTGEKVFLECVQDMDHENMFWYRQDPGLGLRLIYFSYDVKMKEKGDIPEGYSVSREKKERFSLILESASTNQTSMYLCASSTGFDGTANSPLHFGNGTRLTVT.

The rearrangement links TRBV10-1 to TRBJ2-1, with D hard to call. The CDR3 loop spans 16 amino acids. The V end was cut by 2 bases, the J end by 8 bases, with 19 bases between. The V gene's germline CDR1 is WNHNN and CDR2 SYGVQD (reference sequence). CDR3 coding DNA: TGCGCCAGCAGTGAGAGTTTCCGTGGATCCACCGATGAGCAGTTCTTC. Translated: CASSESFRGSTDEQFF.

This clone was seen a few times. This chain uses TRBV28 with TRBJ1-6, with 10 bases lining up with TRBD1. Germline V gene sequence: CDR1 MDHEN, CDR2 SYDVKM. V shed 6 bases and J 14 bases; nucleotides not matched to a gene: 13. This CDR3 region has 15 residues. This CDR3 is CASRYNRDRGWSLHF. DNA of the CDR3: TGTGCCAGCAGATACAACCGGGACAGGGGATGGTCCCTCCACTTT.

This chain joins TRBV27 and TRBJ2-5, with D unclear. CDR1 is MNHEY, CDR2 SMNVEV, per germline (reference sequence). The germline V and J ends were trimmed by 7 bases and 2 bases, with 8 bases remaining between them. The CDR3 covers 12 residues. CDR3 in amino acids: CASMGQQETQYF. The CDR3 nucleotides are TGTGCCAGCATGGGCCAACAAGAGACCCAGTACTTC.

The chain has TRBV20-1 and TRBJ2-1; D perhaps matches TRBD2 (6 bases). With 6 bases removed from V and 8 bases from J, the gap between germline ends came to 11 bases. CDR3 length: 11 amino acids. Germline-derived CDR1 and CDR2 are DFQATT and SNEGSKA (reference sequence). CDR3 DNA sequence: TGCAGTGCAACACGGAGGGATGAGCAGTTCTTC. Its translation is CSATRRDEQFF.

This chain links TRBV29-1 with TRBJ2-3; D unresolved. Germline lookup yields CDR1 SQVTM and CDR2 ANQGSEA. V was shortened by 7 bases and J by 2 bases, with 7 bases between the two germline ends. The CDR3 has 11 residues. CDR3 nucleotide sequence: TGCAGCGAGAAGTTCACAGATACGCAGTATTTT. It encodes CSEKFTDTQYF.

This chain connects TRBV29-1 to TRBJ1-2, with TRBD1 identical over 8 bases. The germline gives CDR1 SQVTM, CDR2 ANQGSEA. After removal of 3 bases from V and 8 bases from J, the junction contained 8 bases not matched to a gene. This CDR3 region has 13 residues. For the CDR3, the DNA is TGCAGCGTTGACGCTAGGGACAGGTGGGGCTACACCTTC. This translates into CSVDARDRWGYTF.

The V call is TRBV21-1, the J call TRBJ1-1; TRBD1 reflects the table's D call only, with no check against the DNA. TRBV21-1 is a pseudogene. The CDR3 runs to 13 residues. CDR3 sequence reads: CASSKGADTEAFF. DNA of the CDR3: TGTGCCAGCAGCAAGGGGGCGGACACTGAAGCTTTCTTT.

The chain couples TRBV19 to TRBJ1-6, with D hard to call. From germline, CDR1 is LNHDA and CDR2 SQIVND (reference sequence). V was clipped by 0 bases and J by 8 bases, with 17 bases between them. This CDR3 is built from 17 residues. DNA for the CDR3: TGTGCCAGTAGTATAGATCACGTATCAGGAAACTATTCACCCCTCCACTTT. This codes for CASSIDHVSGNYSPLHF.

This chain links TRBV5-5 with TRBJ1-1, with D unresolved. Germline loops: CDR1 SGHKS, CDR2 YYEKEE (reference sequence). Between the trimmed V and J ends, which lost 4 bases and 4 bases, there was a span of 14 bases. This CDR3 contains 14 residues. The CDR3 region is CASSRLEGVTEAFF. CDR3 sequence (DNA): TGTGCCAGCAGCCGCCTGGAGGGAGTCACTGAAGCTTTCTTT.

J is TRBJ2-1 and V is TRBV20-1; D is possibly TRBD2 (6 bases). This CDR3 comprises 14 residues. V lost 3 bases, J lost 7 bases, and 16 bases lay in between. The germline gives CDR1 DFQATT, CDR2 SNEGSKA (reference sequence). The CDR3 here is CSASHPGLTNEQFF. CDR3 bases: TGCAGTGCTAGTCACCCGGGACTGACTAATGAGCAGTTCTTC.

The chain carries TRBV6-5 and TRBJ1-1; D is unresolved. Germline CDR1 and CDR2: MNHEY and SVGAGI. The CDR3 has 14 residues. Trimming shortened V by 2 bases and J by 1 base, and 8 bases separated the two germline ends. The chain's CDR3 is CASSYEWGNTEAFF. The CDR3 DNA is TGTGCCAGCAGTTACGAATGGGGGAACACTGAAGCTTTCTTT.

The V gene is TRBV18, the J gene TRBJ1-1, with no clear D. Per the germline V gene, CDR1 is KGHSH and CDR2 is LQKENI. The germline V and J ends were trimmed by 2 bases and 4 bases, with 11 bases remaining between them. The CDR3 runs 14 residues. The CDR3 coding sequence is TGTGCCAGCTCACCAACGACTCCTAGCACTGAAGCTTTCTTT. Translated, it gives CASSPTTPSTEAFF.

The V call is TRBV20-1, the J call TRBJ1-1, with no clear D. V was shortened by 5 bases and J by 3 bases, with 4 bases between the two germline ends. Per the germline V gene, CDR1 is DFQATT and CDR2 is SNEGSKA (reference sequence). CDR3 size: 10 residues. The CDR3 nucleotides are TGCAGTGCTCAAGACACTGAAGCTTTCTTT. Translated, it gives CSAQDTEAFF.

As DNA, the CDR3 is TGTGCCAGCAGCCAAGATTTAGGGACAGGGTTCTCTTATGGCTACACCTTC. Translated, it gives CASSQDLGTGFSYGYTF. This chain uses TRBV4-2 with TRBJ1-2, with 9 bases aligning to TRBD1. The V segment lost 0 bases and the J segment 5 bases; nucleotides outside the gene matches: 10. CDR1 and CDR2 (germline): LGHNA, YNFKEQ. The CDR3 length is 17 residues.

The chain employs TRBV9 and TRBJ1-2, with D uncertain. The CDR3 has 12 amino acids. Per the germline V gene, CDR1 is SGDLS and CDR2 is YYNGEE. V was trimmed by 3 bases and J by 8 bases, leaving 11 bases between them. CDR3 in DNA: TGTGCCAGCAGCGGGGGATCGCGGGGCTACACCTTC. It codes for CASSGGSRGYTF.

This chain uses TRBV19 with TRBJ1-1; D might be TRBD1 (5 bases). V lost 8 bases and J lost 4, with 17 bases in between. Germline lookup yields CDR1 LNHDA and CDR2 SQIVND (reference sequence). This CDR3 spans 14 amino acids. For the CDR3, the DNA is TGTGCCAGTCGTCCCCGGGGGGAAGGCACTGAAGCTTTCTTT. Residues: CASRPRGEGTEAFF.

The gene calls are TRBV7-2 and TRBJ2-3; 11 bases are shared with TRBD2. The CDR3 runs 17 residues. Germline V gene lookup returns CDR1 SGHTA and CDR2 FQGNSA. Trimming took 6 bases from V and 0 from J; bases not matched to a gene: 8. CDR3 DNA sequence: TGTGCCAGCAGTCGACAAGGGACTAGCGGAAGCACAGATACGCAGTATTTT. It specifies CASSRQGTSGSTDTQYF. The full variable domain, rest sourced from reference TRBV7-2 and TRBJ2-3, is GAGVSQSPSNKVTEKGKDVELRCDPISGHTALYWYRQSLGQGLEFLIYFQGNSAPDKSGLPSDRFSAERTGGSVSTLTIQRTQQEDSAVYLCASSRQGTSGSTDTQYFGPGTRLTVL.

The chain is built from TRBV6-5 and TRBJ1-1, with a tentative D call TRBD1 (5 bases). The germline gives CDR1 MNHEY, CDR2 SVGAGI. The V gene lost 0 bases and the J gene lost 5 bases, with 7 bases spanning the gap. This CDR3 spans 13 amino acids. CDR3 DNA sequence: TGTGCCAGCAGTTACTCGGGGCCTACTGAAGCTTTCTTT. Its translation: CASSYSGPTEAFF.

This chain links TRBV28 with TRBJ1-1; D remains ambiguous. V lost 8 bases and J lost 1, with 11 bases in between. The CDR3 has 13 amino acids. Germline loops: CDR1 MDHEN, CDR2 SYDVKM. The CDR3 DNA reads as TGTGCCAGCGGGCTGGGCGCGAACACTGAAGCTTTCTTT. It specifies CASGLGANTEAFF.

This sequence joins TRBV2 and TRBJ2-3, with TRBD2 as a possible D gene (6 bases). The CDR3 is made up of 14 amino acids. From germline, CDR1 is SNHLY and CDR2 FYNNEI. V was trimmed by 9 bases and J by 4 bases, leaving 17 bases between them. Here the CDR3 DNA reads TGTGCCAGACAAACACAAGGAGGGGCAGATACGCAGTATTTT. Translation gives CARQTQGGADTQYF.

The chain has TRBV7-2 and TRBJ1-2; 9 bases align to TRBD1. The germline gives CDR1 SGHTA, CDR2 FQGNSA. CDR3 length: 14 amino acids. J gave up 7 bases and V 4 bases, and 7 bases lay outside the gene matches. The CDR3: CASSSTGGDRGYTF. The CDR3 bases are TGTGCCAGCAGCTCCACAGGGGGCGATCGTGGCTACACCTTC.